Below are 23 T cell receptor beta chains sequenced from a single sample in a study of T cells in Graves' hyperthyroidism and ophthalmopathy. Amplification of TCR beta CDR3 regions used RNA as the template. TCR CDR3 regions were first amplified by RT-PCR with HTBI primers. TCRdb redid the calling of the multiplex PCR reads with MiXCR, one entry per CDR3 protein. Found here are around 600,000 distinct CDR3 sequences, about 14% of them singletons; the top ten hold under 15%. Sequenced sample: blood. These receptors came from a woman in her 50s with Graves' ophthalmopathy.

Notes on this clonotype: Its ends do not fully match the called genes, so a read error is possible. CDR3 sequence reads: CDSSEEGQPQHF. DNA of the CDR3: TGCGACAGCAGTGAAGAGGGTCAGCCCCAGCATTTT. V usage is TRBV10-1 and J usage is TRBJ1-5; D gene unclear. The CDR3 has 12 residues. Germline V lookup: CDR1 WNHNN, CDR2 SYGVQD (reference sequence).

This clonotype was seen many times. The CDR3, as DNA: TGTGCCAGCTCGGTGGACAGGGGGACGAACACTGAAGCTTTCTTT. Translation: CASSVDRGTNTEAFF. The chain joins TRBV18 to TRBJ1-1, with 10 nucleotides matching TRBD1. CDR1 KGHSH and CDR2 LQKENI come from the germline V gene. CDR3 size: 15 residues. The V gene end was trimmed by 6 bases and the J gene end by 1 base; junction bases not matched to a gene: 5.

The CDR3 bases are TGTGCCAGCAGCTTGGCGGACAGTGAAAAACTGTTTTTT. It codes for CASSLADSEKLFF. The chain uses TRBV5-5 and TRBJ1-4; D perhaps matches TRBD1 (6 bases). The V gene's germline CDR1 is SGHKS and CDR2 YYEKEE (reference sequence). V dropped 0 bases and J dropped 7 bases, with 7 bases sitting between them. The CDR3 sequence is 13 residues long.

This clonotype has more than one count but fewer than ten. V gene TRBV12-3 or TRBV12-4 combines with J gene TRBJ2-7; D is ambiguous. CDR3 size: 14 residues. The V and J ends lost 1 base and 4 bases respectively, with 11 bases between them. CDR3 sequence: CASSLGPVSYEQYF. DNA of the CDR3: TGTGCCAGCAGTTTAGGGCCCGTTTCTTACGAGCAGTACTTC.

The table lists this clonotype with many counts. V usage is TRBV12-3 or TRBV12-4 and J usage is TRBJ2-3; 8 bases map to TRBD1. V dropped 4 bases and J dropped 1; count of bases not matched to a gene: 7. The CDR3 is made up of 16 amino acids. CDR3 sequence: CASSSPGQDGTDTQYF. The CDR3 DNA reads as TGTGCCAGCAGTTCCCCGGGACAGGATGGCACAGATACGCAGTATTTT.

This clonotype was seen many times. The genes are TRBV7-9 and TRBJ2-7; no clear D gene. Looked up from germline, CDR1 is SEHNR and CDR2 is FQNEAQ (reference sequence). V was trimmed by 0 bases and J by 1 base, leaving 16 bases between them. The CDR3 contains 17 residues. CDR3 nucleotide sequence: TGTGCCAGCAGCTTAGCGCGAAACAGAAGAACTTCCTACGAGCAGTACTTC. This encodes CASSLARNRRTSYEQYF.

The chain is built from TRBV28 and TRBJ2-1; TRBD1 matches 8 bases. J gave up 4 bases and V 7 bases, and 12 bases lay outside the gene matches. The CDR3 consists of 16 residues. Germline values: CDR1 MDHEN, CDR2 SYDVKM. The chain's CDR3 is CASKGETGVEYNEQFF. As DNA, the CDR3 is TGTGCCAGCAAGGGGGAGACAGGGGTAGAATACAATGAGCAGTTCTTC.

The sample holds many counts of this clonotype. The chain uses TRBV6-2 or TRBV6-3 and TRBJ2-5, with a tentative D call TRBD1 (6 bases). Trimming left V 7 bases short and J 5 bases short, with 17 bases between. This CDR3 contains 14 residues. CDR1 and CDR2 from the germline V gene are MNHEY and SVGEGT. This CDR3 is CASTRDKGRETQYF. The CDR3 nucleotides are TGTGCCAGCACCCGGGACAAAGGCCGGGAGACCCAGTACTTC.

In this sample, this clonotype turned up many times. The V gene is TRBV20-1, the J gene TRBJ2-7, with D possibly being TRBD2 (5 bases). V lost 0 bases, J lost 5 bases, and 11 bases lay in between. This CDR3 contains 13 residues. CDR1 and CDR2 (germline): DFQATT, SNEGSKA (reference sequence). The CDR3 DNA reads TGCAGTGCTAGAGATGCGGGTTGGCACGAGCAGTACTTC. Encoded protein: CSARDAGWHEQYF.

This clonotype occurred many times. The V and J genes are TRBV20-1 and TRBJ1-4, with no clear D. The CDR3 spans 10 residues. In germline, CDR1 is DFQATT, CDR2 SNEGSKA (reference sequence). Trimming removed 7 bases at V and 7 bases at J, with 7 bases between. The CDR3 bases are TGCAGTGTGTCGGGTGAAAAACTGTTTTTT. Its protein product is CSVSGEKLFF.

This clonotype has ten or more counts. This sequence joins TRBV6-1 and TRBJ2-7, with TRBD2 identical over 8 bases. The germline CDR1 and CDR2 sequences are MNHNS and SASEGT. CDR3 size: 15 residues. The ends lost 5 bases at V and 6 bases at J; junction bases unmatched: 12. CDR3 loop: CASSYRAGGRGEQYF. CDR3 sequence (DNA): TGTGCCAGCAGTTATCGGGCGGGAGGTCGAGGCGAGCAGTACTTC.

With respect to this clonotype: A much larger clone lies a single base off, so this may be a read error. Likely a read error: the CDR3 ends without its conserved phenylalanine or tryptophan. The gene calls are TRBV6-2 or TRBV6-3 and TRBJ1-5, with D possibly matching TRBD1 (5 bases). The germline V gene encodes CDR1 MNHEY and CDR2 SVGEGT. The CDR3 length is 16 residues. V was trimmed by 7 bases and J by 0 bases, leaving 16 bases between them. This CDR3 is CASTARRGNSNQPQHL. CDR3 in DNA: TGTGCCAGCACTGCGCGTCGGGGGAATAGCAATCAGCCCCAGCATCTT.

The sample holds many counts of this clonotype. V gene TRBV20-1 combines with J gene TRBJ1-5; D remains ambiguous. V was cut by 6 bases and J by 2 bases, with 23 bases left in between. CDR1 and CDR2 from the germline V gene are DFQATT and SNEGSKA (reference sequence). The CDR3 length is 17 residues. The CDR3 is CSATYTDDSLGNQPQHF. The CDR3 DNA is TGCAGTGCCACGTACACGGACGACTCTCTTGGCAATCAGCCCCAGCATTTT.

This clonotype was seen many times. The chain carries TRBV2 and TRBJ1-4; tentative D call: TRBD1 (5 bases). Germline CDR1 and CDR2: SNHLY and FYNNEI. V lost 6 bases and J 4 bases, leaving 12 bases between the germline ends. The CDR3 has 14 amino acids. In DNA, the CDR3 is TGTGCCAGCAGACGACAGAGTCATAATGAAAAACTGTTTTTT. This codes for CASRRQSHNEKLFF.

In this sample, this clonotype turned up many times. J is TRBJ1-2 and V is TRBV27, with 10 bases lining up with TRBD1. The trim removed 6 bases at V and 8 bases at J, leaving 9 bases unmatched. The CDR3 loop spans 14 amino acids. Germline-derived CDR1 and CDR2 are MNHEY and SMNVEV (reference sequence). The CDR3 here is CASRPDRGLLGYTF. The DNA of the CDR3 is TGTGCCAGCAGACCCGACAGGGGGCTTCTCGGCTACACCTTC.

This chain connects TRBV6-2 or TRBV6-3 to TRBJ2-7; 11 positions agree with TRBD2. This CDR3 comprises 15 residues. V shed 6 bases and J 1 base; nucleotides not matched to a gene: 5. The germline gives CDR1 MNHEY, CDR2 SVGEGT. The CDR3 is CASSRGLAESYEQYF. The CDR3 nucleotides are TGTGCCAGCAGCCGGGGACTAGCGGAGTCCTACGAGCAGTACTTC.

A few counts support this clonotype. The chain uses TRBV19 and TRBJ2-5, with D unresolved. The V end lost 1 base, the J end lost 1 base, and 7 bases lay between the germline ends. CDR3 size: 14 residues. Per the germline V gene, CDR1 is LNHDA and CDR2 is SQIVND (reference sequence). CDR3 bases: TGTGCCAGTAGTATAGCGACGTTCCAAGAGACCCAGTACTTC. Protein: CASSIATFQETQYF.

This clonotype has at least ten counts. The CDR3 protein is CASSYGPGTFNTGELFF. In DNA form, the CDR3 reads TGTGCCAGCAGTTACGGACCCGGGACATTTAACACCGGGGAGCTGTTTTTT. The chain links TRBV6-2 or TRBV6-3 to TRBJ2-2, with D possibly matching TRBD1 (6 bases). The CDR3 runs 17 residues. Germline V gene lookup returns CDR1 MNHEY and CDR2 SVGEGT. The V gene lost 2 bases and the J gene lost 2 bases, with 15 bases spanning the gap.

This clonotype was seen many times. The rearrangement uses TRBV12-3 or TRBV12-4 and TRBJ1-2, with unresolved D. There are 12 residues in the CDR3. V was cut by 3 bases and J by 8 bases, with 10 bases left in between. Written as DNA, the CDR3 is TGTGCCAGCAGTTTGTGGGGAGGCGGCTACACCTTC. This codes for CASSLWGGGYTF.

This clonotype was recorded many times. This chain connects TRBV5-1 to TRBJ2-1, with D possibly TRBD1 on 6 matching bases. Germline V gives CDR1 SGHRS, CDR2 YFSETQ. The V and J ends lost 4 bases and 0 bases respectively, with 11 bases between them. This CDR3 comprises 15 residues. In DNA, the CDR3 is TGCGCCAGCAGCCCCGACAGGATCTCCTACAATGAGCAGTTCTTC. It is translated as CASSPDRISYNEQFF.

This clonotype was detected many times. The gene calls are TRBV28 and TRBJ2-7; D remains unclear. Trimming removed 1 base at V and 1 base at J, with 11 bases between. The CDR3 spans 15 residues. The V gene's germline CDR1 is MDHEN and CDR2 SYDVKM. Here the CDR3 reads CASSLLFAGSYEQYF. The CDR3, as DNA: TGTGCCAGCAGTTTATTGTTTGCAGGATCCTACGAGCAGTACTTC.

The table lists this clonotype with a few counts. The chain couples TRBV19 to TRBJ2-1, with 9 bases aligning to TRBD2. V shed 3 bases and J 9 bases; nucleotides not matched to a gene: 3. The CDR3 covers 13 residues. Germline lookup yields CDR1 LNHDA and CDR2 SQIVND (reference sequence). The CDR3 DNA follows: TGTGCCAGTAGTATGGCGGGAGGGGTTGAGCAGTTCTTC. Translation: CASSMAGGVEQFF.

Ten or more counts support this clonotype. The CDR3 is CASSLQGANTQYF. For the CDR3, the DNA is TGTGCCAGCAGCTTACAGGGGGCAAATACGCAGTATTTT. The V gene is TRBV11-2, the J gene TRBJ2-3, with 8 bases that match TRBD1. Germline V lookup: CDR1 SGHAT, CDR2 FQNNGV. The CDR3 is made up of 13 amino acids. V trimming: 2 bases; J trimming: 7 bases; junction bases outside the gene matches: 2.